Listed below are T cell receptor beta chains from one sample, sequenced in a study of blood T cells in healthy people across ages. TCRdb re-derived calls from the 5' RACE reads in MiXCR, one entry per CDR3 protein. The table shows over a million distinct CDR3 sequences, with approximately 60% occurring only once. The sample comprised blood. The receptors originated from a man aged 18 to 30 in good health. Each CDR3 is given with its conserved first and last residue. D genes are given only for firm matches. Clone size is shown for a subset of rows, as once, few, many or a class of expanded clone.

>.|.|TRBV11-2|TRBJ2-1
TGTGCCAGCAGGTTAGGAGGGACCAGCGATGGGACGTTCTTC
CASRLGGTSDGTFF
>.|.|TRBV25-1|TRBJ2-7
TGTGCCAGCAGTGAGACGACTCGCTACAATGAGCAGTACTTC
CASSETTRYNEQYF
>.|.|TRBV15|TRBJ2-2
TGTGCCACCAGCCCCCCAGGGCGTACCGGGGAGCTGTTTTTT
CATSPPGRTGELFF
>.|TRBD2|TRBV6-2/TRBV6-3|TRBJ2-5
TGTGCCAGCAGTGCCCTCCTGACTAGCGGGGGGACTTGGGAGACCCAGTACTTC
CASSALLTSGGTWETQYF
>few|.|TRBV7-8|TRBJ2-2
TGTGCCAGCCCTAAACTCGGGGAGCTGTTTTTT
CASPKLGELFF
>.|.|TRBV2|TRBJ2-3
TGTGCCAGCAGGATGGGGGCTGAACCCCGATTCACAGATACGCAGTATTTT
CASRMGAEPRFTDTQYF
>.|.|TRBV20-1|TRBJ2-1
TGCAGTGCTACCTTCCAGGGGGGGGTCAGTGAGCAGTTCTTC
CSATFQGGVSEQFF
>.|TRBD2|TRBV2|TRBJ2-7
TGTGCCAGCAGTGAAGGCAGCAGGGGTAGCGGGATGAAGAGGTACGAGCAGTACTTC
CASSEGSRGSGMKRYEQYF
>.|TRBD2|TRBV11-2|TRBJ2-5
TGTGCCAGCAGCTTAGGGTCTAGCGGAACCTACGAGCAGAACTTC
CASSLGSSGTYEQNF
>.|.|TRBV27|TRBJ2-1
TGTGCCAGCAGCTTGAGTGGGCCCGGCTCCTACAATGAGCAGTTCTTC
CASSLSGPGSYNEQFF
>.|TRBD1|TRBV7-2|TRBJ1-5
TGTGCCAGCAGCTTAAGACAGGGGAGCAATCAGCCCCAGCATTTT
CASSLRQGSNQPQHF
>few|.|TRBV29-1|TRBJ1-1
TGCAGCGTTGCAAGCAGCTTTAGGACTGAAGCTTTCTTT
CSVASSFRTEAFF
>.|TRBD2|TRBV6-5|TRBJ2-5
TGTGCCAGCAGTTCCCGACTAGCTCTCCAAGAGACCCAGTACTTC
CASSSRLALQETQYF
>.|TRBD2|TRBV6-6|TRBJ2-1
TGTGCCACCCACCCTAGCGGGAGGGCCCCTGATGAGCAGTTCTTC
CATHPSGRAPDEQFF
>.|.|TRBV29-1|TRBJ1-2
TGCAGCGACTATATGTGGGGCCAGGAGCCTAACTATGGCTACACCTTC
CSDYMWGQEPNYGYTF
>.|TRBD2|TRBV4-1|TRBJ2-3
TGCGCCAGCAGCCCGATAGCGGGAGGATACACAGATACGCAGTATTTT
CASSPIAGGYTDTQYF
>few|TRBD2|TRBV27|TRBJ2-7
TGTGCCAGCAGCTATGGACTAGCGGATACTTACGAGCAGTACTTC
CASSYGLADTYEQYF
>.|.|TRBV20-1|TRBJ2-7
TGCAGTGCTAGACCACTAGAGGGCTCAAGCTGGAACGAGCAGTACTTC
CSARPLEGSSWNEQYF
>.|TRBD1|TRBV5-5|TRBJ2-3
TGTGCCAGCAGCTTGACAGGGGGTTTGTTTGATACGCAGTATTTT
CASSLTGGLFDTQYF
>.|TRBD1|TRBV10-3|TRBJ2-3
TGTGCCATCACCCCGGGACAGAGCACAGATACGCAGTATTTT
CAITPGQSTDTQYF
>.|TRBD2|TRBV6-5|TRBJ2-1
TGTGCCAGCAGTTACTCCCCTCTAGCGGGGGGCAACAATGAGCAGTTCTTC
CASSYSPLAGGNNEQFF
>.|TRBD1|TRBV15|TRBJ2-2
TGTGCCACCGTTACGCAAACCTCAAGGGGGCCCTACACCGGGGAGCTGTTTTTT
CATVTQTSRGPYTGELFF
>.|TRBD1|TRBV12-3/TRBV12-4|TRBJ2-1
TGTGCCAGCAGCAGGACAGGGAGGAGCAATGAGCAGTTCTTC
CASSRTGRSNEQFF
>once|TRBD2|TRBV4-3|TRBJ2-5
TGCGCCAGCAGCCAATACACGGGGGGGGAGACCCAGTACTTC
CASSQYTGGETQYF
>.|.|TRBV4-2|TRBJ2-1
TGTGCCAGCAGCCTGAGTAGGGCTTACAATGAGCAGTTCTTC
CASSLSRAYNEQFF